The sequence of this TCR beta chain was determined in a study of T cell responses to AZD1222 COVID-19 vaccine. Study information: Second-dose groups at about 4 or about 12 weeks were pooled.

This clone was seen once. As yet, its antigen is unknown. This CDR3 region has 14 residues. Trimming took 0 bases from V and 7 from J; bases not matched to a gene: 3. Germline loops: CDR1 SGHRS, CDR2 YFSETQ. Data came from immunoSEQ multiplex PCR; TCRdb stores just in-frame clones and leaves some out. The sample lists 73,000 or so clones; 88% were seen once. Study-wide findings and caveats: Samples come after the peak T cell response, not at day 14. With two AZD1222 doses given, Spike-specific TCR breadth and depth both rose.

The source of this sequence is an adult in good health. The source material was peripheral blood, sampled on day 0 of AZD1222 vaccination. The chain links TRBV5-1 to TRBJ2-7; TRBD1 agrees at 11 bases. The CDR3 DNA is TGCGCCAGCAGCTTGGGGACAGGGGGCTTTGAGCAGTACTTC. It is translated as CASSLGTGGFEQYF.